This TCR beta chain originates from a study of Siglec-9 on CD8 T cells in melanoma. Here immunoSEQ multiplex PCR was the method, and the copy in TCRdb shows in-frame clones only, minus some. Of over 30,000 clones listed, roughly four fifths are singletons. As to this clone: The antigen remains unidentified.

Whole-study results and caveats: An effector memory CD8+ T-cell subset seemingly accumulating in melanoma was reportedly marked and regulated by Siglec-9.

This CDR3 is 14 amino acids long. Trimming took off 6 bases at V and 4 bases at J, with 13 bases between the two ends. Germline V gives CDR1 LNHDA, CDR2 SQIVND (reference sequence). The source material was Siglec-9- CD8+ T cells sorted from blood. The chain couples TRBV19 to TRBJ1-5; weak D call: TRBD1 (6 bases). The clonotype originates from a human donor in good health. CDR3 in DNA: TGTGCCAGTAGCCTACAGGGTCGGAATCAGCCCCAGCATTTT. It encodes CASSLQGRNQPQHF.